The 16 T cell receptor beta chains presented below share a single source sample, sequenced in a study of early T cells in non-severe SARS-CoV-2 infection. TCRdb re-analysed the 5' RACE reads in MiXCR, keeping a single row per CDR3 protein. Here the sample spans tens of thousands of distinct CDR3 sequences, 4% to 5.5% being singletons. The sample comprised whole blood. The receptors here all came from an adult who was a healthcare worker with PCR-confirmed SARS-CoV-2 infection or an uninfected control (not recorded which).

This clonotype has a count of ten or more. The chain combines TRBV6-6 with TRBJ2-2, with TRBD1 identical over 9 bases. Germline lookup yields CDR1 MNHNY and CDR2 SVGAGI (reference sequence). The CDR3 covers 15 residues. V dropped 0 bases and J dropped 6; count of bases not matched to a gene: 2. CDR3 in amino acids: CASSYSRQGAGELFF. The DNA of the CDR3 is TGTGCCAGCAGTTACTCGAGACAGGGGGCCGGGGAGCTGTTTTTT.

V usage is TRBV29-1 and J usage is TRBJ2-1; 7 bases align to TRBD1. Trimming removed 7 bases from V and 0 bases from J; junction bases left unmatched: 9. This CDR3 has 15 residues. Germline CDR1 is SQVTM and CDR2 is ANQGSEA. The chain's CDR3 is CSGKTGAYSYNEQFF. CDR3 nucleotides: TGCAGCGGCAAAACAGGGGCCTACTCCTACAATGAGCAGTTCTTC.

The V gene is TRBV28, the J gene TRBJ2-7, with D possibly matching TRBD2 (5 bases). With 7 bases removed from V and 3 bases from J, the gap between germline ends came to 19 bases. The CDR3 sequence is 15 residues long. CDR1 is MDHEN, CDR2 SYDVKM, per germline. Written as DNA, the CDR3 is TGTGCCAGCACCCAGCCCGGGATCTCGAGCTACGAGCAGTACTTC. This encodes CASTQPGISSYEQYF.

This clonotype showed up many times. The chain links TRBV12-3 or TRBV12-4 to TRBJ2-7; TRBD2 is a possible D gene (5 bases). Trimming removed 3 bases at V and 5 bases at J, with 14 bases between. CDR3 size: 14 residues. CDR3 DNA sequence: TGTGCCAGCAGTTTCGGGCTAGCCGCCAACGAGCAGTACTTC. The encoded protein is CASSFGLAANEQYF.

This clonotype was detected many times. This chain uses TRBV6-2 or TRBV6-3 with TRBJ2-3; 8 nucleotides align to TRBD1. This CDR3 is 15 amino acids long. The germline CDR1 and CDR2 sequences are MNHEY and SVGEGT. Trimming removed 6 bases from V and 0 bases from J; junction bases left unmatched: 5. CDR3 protein: CASSPGTGSTDTQYF. In DNA, the CDR3 is TGTGCCAGCAGCCCCGGGACAGGCAGCACAGATACGCAGTATTTT.

V and J are TRBV20-1 and TRBJ2-2; D unclear. The V end lost 6 bases, the J end lost 4 bases, and 9 bases lay between the germline ends. CDR1 and CDR2 from the germline V gene are DFQATT and SNEGSKA (reference sequence). The CDR3 runs 12 residues. The CDR3 loop is CSARSLTGELFF. DNA of the CDR3: TGCAGTGCCAGGAGCCTCACCGGGGAGCTGTTTTTT.

This clonotype was counted ten times or more. One junction end does not reproduce the germline sequence, and a read error may be involved. V is TRBV5-4 and J is TRBJ2-1; 8 nucleotides match TRBD1. Germline CDR1 SGHNT, CDR2 YYREEE (reference sequence). The CDR3 has 13 amino acids. In nucleotides, the CDR3 is TGTGCCAGCAGCTCCGACCCTGACAGGGGCCAGATCTTC. It specifies CASSSDPDRGQIF.

This clonotype was recorded at least ten times. V gene TRBV2 combines with J gene TRBJ1-2, with 8 bases matching TRBD1. Germline V gene sequence: CDR1 SNHLY, CDR2 FYNNEI. Trimming removed 6 bases from V and 4 bases from J; junction bases left unmatched: 4. This CDR3 comprises 13 residues. The CDR3 loop reads CASRSGGGYGYTF. CDR3 in DNA: TGTGCCAGCAGGTCAGGGGGCGGCTATGGCTACACCTTC.

Worth noting for this clonotype: It may be a read error: a sequence one base away is much more abundant. The DNA for the CDR3 is TGCGCCAGCAGCCCGGGACAGGAGCAAGAGACCCTGTACTTC. Translation gives CASSPGQEQETLYF. This sequence joins TRBV5-1 and TRBJ2-5; 8 nucleotides agree with TRBD1. CDR1 and CDR2 from the germline V gene are SGHRS and YFSETQ. The CDR3 has 14 residues. The full variable domain, completed using reference TRBV5-1 and TRBJ2-5, is KAGVTQTPRYLIKTRGQQVTLSCSPISGHRSVSWYQQTPGQGLQFLFEYFSETQRNKGNFPGRFSGRQFSNSRSEMNVSTLELGDSALYLCASSPGQEQETLYFGPGTRLLVL.

This clonotype was seen ten or more times. This chain connects TRBV27 to TRBJ2-2; no reliable D call. The CDR3 runs to 14 residues. V dropped 6 bases and J dropped 4 bases, with 12 bases sitting between them. Per the germline V gene, CDR1 is MNHEY and CDR2 is SMNVEV (reference sequence). The CDR3 protein is CASRRAKGTGELFF. In DNA, the CDR3 is TGTGCCAGCAGACGAGCAAAAGGCACCGGGGAGCTGTTTTTT.

The chain carries TRBV6-5 and TRBJ1-6; no firm D call. The germline CDR1 and CDR2 sequences are MNHEY and SVGAGI. Trimming took off 2 bases at V and 9 bases at J, with 8 bases between the two ends. This CDR3 region has 13 residues. CDR3 coding DNA: TGTGCCAGCAGTTACATGGCGGGTTCACCCCTCCACTTT. It yields the protein CASSYMAGSPLHF.

The V call is TRBV12-3 or TRBV12-4, the J call TRBJ2-1; 8 nucleotides agree with TRBD2. This CDR3 has 14 amino acids. Trimming cost V 6 bases and J 7 bases; bases outside gene matches: 8. CDR3 DNA: TGTGCCAGCAGACTCGGGAGGGCCGATAATGAGCAGTTCTTC. Protein product: CASRLGRADNEQFF.

The chain is built from TRBV7-8 and TRBJ2-5; D is undetermined. Trimming took 1 base from V and 0 from J, leaving 6 bases between them. CDR1 SGHVS and CDR2 FQNEAQ come from the germline V gene. The CDR3 length is 14 residues. As DNA, the CDR3 is TGTGCCAGCAGCTTAGTACAGTACCAAGAGACCCAGTACTTC. Translation gives CASSLVQYQETQYF.

This clonotype appeared many times. The rearrangement joins TRBV6-2 or TRBV6-3 to TRBJ2-7; TRBD2 matches 11 bases. In germline, CDR1 is MNHEY, CDR2 SVGEGT. This CDR3 has 16 amino acids. The J segment lost 0 bases and the V segment lost 0 bases, leaving 1 base of the junction unmatched. The CDR3 bases are TGTGCCAGCAGTTACTCTACTAGCGGGAGCTCCTACGAGCAGTACTTC. Its translation: CASSYSTSGSSYEQYF.

V gene TRBV28 combines with J gene TRBJ2-1; 10 bases fit TRBD1. Trimming removed 3 bases from V and 5 bases from J; junction bases left unmatched: 7. The CDR3 loop spans 16 amino acids. Germline V gives CDR1 MDHEN, CDR2 SYDVKM. In nucleotides, the CDR3 is TGTGCCAGCAGTTTGCCGGGGGGGACAGGGGACAATGAGCAGTTCTTC. Encoded protein: CASSLPGGTGDNEQFF. Filled out from reference TRBV28 and TRBJ2-1, the complete variable domain reads DVKVTQSSRYLVKRTGEKVFLECVQDMDHENMFWYRQDPGLGLRLIYFSYDVKMKEKGDIPEGYSVSREKKERFSLILESASTNQTSMYLCASSLPGGTGDNEQFFGPGTRLTVL.

In this sample, this clonotype is medium-sized (0.01 to 0.1%). The V gene is TRBV20-1, the J gene TRBJ2-1, with TRBD2 as a possible D gene (6 bases). CDR1 is DFQATT, CDR2 SNEGSKA, per germline (reference sequence). The CDR3 totals 12 residues. Trimming shortened V by 6 bases and J by 6 bases, and 12 bases separated the two germline ends. CDR3 protein: CSARLARNEQFF. The CDR3 DNA follows: TGCAGTGCACGCCTAGCGCGCAATGAGCAGTTCTTC.